Each of the 17 T cell receptor beta chains below was sequenced from the same sample in a study of CD8 T cells in Susac syndrome. Reverse transcription of 0.5 to 1 ug RNA was performed with random hexamers. TCRdb reprocessed the immunoSEQ multiplex PCR reads via MiXCR and lists one record per CDR3 protein. The data contain about 280,000 distinct CDR3 sequences, more than 75% of them singletons. What was sequenced was CD8+ T cells from PBMCs. The source of these receptors is a human donor with multiple sclerosis.

The chain is built from TRBV7-9 and TRBJ2-1; 12 nucleotides align to TRBD2. CDR1 is SEHNR, CDR2 FQNEAQ, per germline (reference sequence). The CDR3 totals 14 residues. V gave up 3 bases and J gave up 9 bases; unmatched junction bases: 3. Written as DNA, the CDR3 is TGTGCCAGCAGCTTGGGGGGACTAGCGGGTGAGCAGTTCTTC. Translation gives CASSLGGLAGEQFF.

The genes are TRBV20-1 and TRBJ1-1, with a weak D call TRBD1 (5 bases). Germline lookup yields CDR1 DFQATT and CDR2 SNEGSKA (reference sequence). The length of the CDR3 is 14 residues. V gave up 3 bases and J gave up 0 bases, with 11 bases separating them. This CDR3 reads CSASVEGLNTEAFF. The CDR3 bases are TGCAGTGCTAGTGTGGAGGGGCTGAACACTGAAGCTTTCTTT.

Concerning this clonotype itself: Relative to the germline gene, one junction end is altered; a read error may explain this. The J gene is TRBJ2-1, the V gene TRBV7-9; D possibly corresponds to TRBD1 (5 bases). From germline, CDR1 is SEHNR and CDR2 FQNEAQ (reference sequence). The CDR3 is 13 amino acids. The CDR3 region has the DNA TGTGCCGGCAGGGCCCCTTCCTACAATGAGCAGTTCTTC. Translated: CAGRAPSYNEQFF. Full variable domain (rest looked up from reference TRBV7-9 and TRBJ2-1): DTGVSQNPRHKITKRGQNVTFRCDPISEHNRLYWYRQTLGQGPEFLTYFQNEAQLEKSRLLSDRFSAERPKGSFSTLEIQRTEQGDSAMYLCAGRAPSYNEQFFGPGTRLTVL.

The V call is TRBV15, the J call TRBJ2-7, with D perhaps TRBD1 or TRBD2 (5 bases each). This CDR3 comprises 16 residues. Trimming removed 4 bases from V and 1 base from J, with 17 bases in between. Per germline, CDR1 LNHNV and CDR2 YYDKDF (reference sequence). The chain's CDR3 is CATSNRRGDPSYEQYF. CDR3 in DNA: TGTGCCACCAGCAACCGTCGTGGGGACCCGTCCTACGAGCAGTACTTC.

The chain uses TRBV27 and TRBJ2-3; 8 bases map to TRBD2. V shed 3 bases and J 2 bases; nucleotides not matched to a gene: 10. The CDR3 runs 17 residues. In germline, CDR1 is MNHEY, CDR2 SMNVEV (reference sequence). The CDR3 nucleotides read TGTGCCAGCAGTTTTTACCCCCGGCGGGAGGCCACAGATACGCAGTATTTT. It codes for CASSFYPRREATDTQYF.

The CDR3: CASSKPRAEQFF. The CDR3 nucleotides are TGTGCCAGCAGCAAACCTAGAGCTGAGCAGTTCTTC. The chain joins TRBV13 to TRBJ2-1; D gene unclear. In germline, CDR1 is PRHDT, CDR2 FYEKMQ (reference sequence). Trimming left V 5 bases short and J 9 bases short, with 11 bases between. This CDR3 has 12 residues.

This clonotype was observed a single time. The CDR3 region has the DNA TGTGCTAGTGCCTGGCATAGCAATCAGCCCCAGCATTTT. It encodes CASAWHSNQPQHF. The chain employs TRBV12-5 and TRBJ1-5; no firm D call. Germline V gene data show CDR1 as LGHNT and CDR2 as FRNRAP. The V end lost 7 bases, the J end lost 0 bases, and 7 bases lay between the germline ends. The CDR3 runs to 13 residues.

V gene TRBV20-1 combines with J gene TRBJ2-5; D ambiguous. This CDR3 has 11 amino acids. Trimming cost V 0 bases and J 4 bases, with 3 bases left between them. Per germline, CDR1 DFQATT and CDR2 SNEGSKA (reference sequence). This CDR3 is CSARDGETQYF. CDR3 DNA sequence: TGCAGTGCTAGAGATGGAGAGACCCAGTACTTC.

The chain joins TRBV28 to TRBJ1-5, with D hard to call. V gave up 2 bases and J gave up 9 bases, with 14 bases separating them. The CDR3 is 14 residues long. CDR1 is MDHEN and CDR2 is SYDVKM in the germline V gene. CDR3 amino acids: CASSLRGYQWPQHF. DNA for the CDR3: TGTGCCAGCAGTTTACGCGGCTATCAATGGCCCCAGCATTTT. The whole variable domain, remainder taken from reference TRBV28 and TRBJ1-5, is DVKVTQSSRYLVKRTGEKVFLECVQDMDHENMFWYRQDPGLGLRLIYFSYDVKMKEKGDIPEGYSVSREKKERFSLILESASTNQTSMYLCASSLRGYQWPQHFGDGTRLSIL.

J is TRBJ2-7 and V is TRBV9, with D unclear. Trimming removed 0 bases at V and 5 bases at J, with 15 bases between. The germline gives CDR1 SGDLS, CDR2 YYNGEE. The CDR3 covers 15 residues. As DNA, the CDR3 is TGTGCCAGCAGCGTAGCTGGCAGGTCGGTGGACGAGCAGTACTTC. It encodes CASSVAGRSVDEQYF.

The chain combines TRBV15 with TRBJ2-5, with TRBD2 identical over 7 bases. This CDR3 has 16 amino acids. With V trimmed by 8 bases and J by 1 base, 13 bases remained unmatched. In germline, CDR1 is LNHNV, CDR2 YYDKDF (reference sequence). CDR3 sequence: CATQQLAGPLQETQYF. CDR3 nucleotides: TGTGCCACCCAGCAATTAGCGGGCCCTCTCCAAGAGACCCAGTACTTC. The full variable domain, rest sourced from reference TRBV15 and TRBJ2-5, is DAMVIQNPRYQVTQFGKPVTLSCSQTLNHNVMYWYQQKSSQAPKLLFHYYDKDFNNEADTPDNFQSRRPNTSFCFLDIRSPGLGDTAMYLCATQQLAGPLQETQYFGPGTRLLVL.

The chain carries TRBV11-2 and TRBJ1-3; weak D call: TRBD1 (6 bases). Germline CDR1 SGHAT, CDR2 FQNNGV. The ends were cut back, 5 bases at V and 6 bases at J, with 17 bases in the middle. This CDR3 comprises 15 residues. CDR3 nucleotide sequence: TGTGCCAGCAGCCGACAGCCAGGGGCAGTAAACACCATATATTTT. Translating gives CASSRQPGAVNTIYF.

The chain has TRBV7-9 and TRBJ2-3; unclear D gene. The CDR3 covers 15 residues. With 5 bases removed from V and 4 bases from J, the gap between germline ends came to 16 bases. CDR1 SEHNR and CDR2 FQNEAQ come from the germline V gene (reference sequence). The CDR3 sequence: CASSVALLDADTQYF. The CDR3 nucleotides are TGTGCCAGCAGCGTGGCATTATTGGACGCAGATACGCAGTATTTT.

The rearrangement uses TRBV27 and TRBJ2-5, with a tentative D call TRBD1 (5 bases). Germline CDR1 and CDR2: MNHEY and SMNVEV (reference sequence). CDR3 length: 14 residues. Trimming left V 5 bases short and J 5 bases short, with 15 bases between. CDR3 region: CASSPGSKRETQYF. The CDR3 DNA sequence: TGTGCCAGCAGTCCAGGGTCGAAGAGGGAGACCCAGTACTTC.

This clonotype has just a few counts. The chain employs TRBV19 and TRBJ2-1; D may correspond to TRBD1 or TRBD2 (6 bases each). The CDR3 sequence is 12 residues long. The ends were cut back, 7 bases at V and 7 bases at J, with 11 bases in the middle. Germline assignment: CDR1 LNHDA and CDR2 SQIVND (reference sequence). CDR3 residues: CASTRGGNEQFF. CDR3 coding DNA: TGTGCCAGTACACGAGGGGGGAATGAGCAGTTCTTC.

This rearrangement joins TRBV10-3 to TRBJ1-5; unclear D gene. Trimming pared 2 bases from V and 0 bases from J, leaving 20 bases between. CDR3 size: 19 residues. Germline CDR1 is ENHRY and CDR2 is SYGVKD. Written as DNA, the CDR3 is TGTGCCATCAGTGAGACCTTGGCCCCAACCCCGTATAGCAATCAGCCCCAGCATTTT. It yields the protein CAISETLAPTPYSNQPQHF.

CDR3 coding DNA: TGTGCCAGTCTTATGTCCGACGAGGCCAGAGGAACAGATACGCAGTATTTT. Residues: CASLMSDEARGTDTQYF. This sequence joins TRBV25-1 and TRBJ2-3; unclear D gene. The CDR3 totals 17 residues. Germline V gene sequence: CDR1 MGHDK, CDR2 SYGVNS. The V gene lost 9 bases and the J gene lost 3 bases, with 25 bases spanning the gap. The full variable domain, with the rest looked up from reference TRBV25-1 and TRBJ2-3, is EADIYQTPRYLVIGTGKKITLECSQTMGHDKMYWYQQDPGMELHLIHYSYGVNSTEKGDLSSESTVSRIRTEHFPLTLESARPSHTSQYLCASLMSDEARGTDTQYFGPGTRLTVL.